This T cell receptor (beta chain) stems from a study of a mutant IDH1 vaccine in newly diagnosed glioma. Study information: The initiation of vaccination occurred 4-6 weeks after radiotherapy alone, or with temozolomide cycles. Patients got radiotherapy, temozolomide, or both beforehand, and most got both.

The CDR3 sequence is 14 residues long. The germline V gene encodes CDR1 SQVTM and CDR2 ANQGSEA. V lost 3 bases and J 0 bases, leaving 12 bases between the germline ends. Comments on this clone: Its antigen is unidentified.

As to time point: week 5, during vaccination. Doses consisted of 300 ug of mutant IDH1 20-mer peptide each, paired with topical imiquimod. The protocol was immunoSEQ multiplex PCR, while the TCRdb copy is restricted to in-frame clones and leaves out a portion. Here the sample spans over 55,000 clones, 70% to 85% being singletons. Findings of the study overall: The authors found pseudoprogression apparently unrelated to changes in top peripheral T cell clonotypes.

Sequencing was performed on PBMCs, taken from a glioma patient whose treatment included an IDH1 peptide vaccine. This sequence was found in a woman aged 18-30 years with glioma. Some clones in this sample may be carry-over from other donors' samples. The chain uses TRBV29-1 and TRBJ2-7; D is uncertain. In DNA, the CDR3 is TGCAGCGTTGAGTTTGGGGTAGCCTCCTACGAGCAGTACTTC. Translation: CSVEFGVASYEQYF.